A selection of T cell receptor beta chains follows, all from one sample in a study of T cells in Graves' hyperthyroidism and ophthalmopathy. TCRdb reanalysed the multiplex PCR reads using MiXCR and keeps one entry per CDR3 protein. The sample has more than 550,000 distinct CDR3 sequences, roughly 46% seen once; the top ten hold under 8.5%. Sequencing was done on a sample of peripheral blood or thyroid tissue (not recorded which). The source of these receptors is an adult man with Graves' disease, either hyperthyroidism or ophthalmopathy (not recorded which). Both conserved end residues are part of each CDR3. The order of the fields is J gene, CDR3 length, clone size, D gene, V gene, CDR3 protein, CDR3 DNA. A D gene is named only where the DNA matches it firmly. Only some rows state a clone size, as once, few, many or a class for expanded clones.

TRBJ1-1,14,-,-,TRBV7-9,CASSFYPDSLEAFF,TGTGCCAGCAGCTTCTACCCGGACAGTCTTGAAGCTTTCTTT
TRBJ2-5,14,-,-,TRBV12-5,CASGFLGRQETQYF,TGTGCTAGTGGTTTTTTGGGGCGACAAGAGACCCAGTACTTC
TRBJ2-7,12,many,TRBD1,TRBV20-1,CSARQGGYEQYF,TGCAGTGCAAGACAGGGTGGGTACGAGCAGTACTTC
TRBJ2-1,14,-,-,TRBV10-3,CAIRRRGQNNEQFF,TGTGCCATCAGGAGACGAGGACAAAACAATGAGCAGTTCTTC
TRBJ1-2,12,-,TRBD1,TRBV19,CAKPGQGNGYTF,TGTGCCAAGCCGGGACAGGGGAACGGCTACACCTTC
TRBJ1-1,14,-,-,TRBV2,CASSEARGAREAFF,TGTGCCAGCAGTGAAGCGAGAGGAGCCAGAGAAGCTTTCTTT
TRBJ2-5,15,-,TRBD1,TRBV10-3,CAISSYGTDQEIQYF,TGTGCCATCAGCTCATACGGGACAGACCAAGAGATCCAGTACTTC
TRBJ1-1,17,-,TRBD1,TRBV15,CATSRAGTGRGRTEAFF,TGTGCCACCAGCAGAGCCGGGACAGGGCGGGGTCGGACTGAAGCTTTCTTT
TRBJ1-5,15,-,-,TRBV5-5,CASNIQGYSNQPQHF,TGTGCCAGCAACATTCAGGGATATAGCAATCAGCCCCAGCATTTT
TRBJ2-7,14,few,-,TRBV20-1,CSAGLGFPTYEQYF,TGCAGTGCTGGATTGGGTTTCCCGACCTACGAGCAGTACTTC
TRBJ1-5,14,-,TRBD1,TRBV20-1,CSARADRGFQPQHF,TGCAGTGCTAGGGCTGACAGGGGCTTTCAGCCCCAGCATTTT
TRBJ1-6,14,-,-,TRBV7-4,CASSLAWMNSPFHF,TGTGCCAGCAGCTTGGCCTGGATGAATTCACCCTTCCACTTT
TRBJ2-6,18,-,-,TRBV15,CATSAQMEQVTGANVLTF,TGTGCCACCAGCGCACAAATGGAGCAGGTAACTGGGGCCAACGTCCTGACTTTC
TRBJ2-7,12,many,-,TRBV20-1,CSARVTAYEQYF,TGCAGTGCTAGAGTGACTGCCTACGAGCAGTACTTC
TRBJ2-5,12,few,-,TRBV20-1,CSARDVQETQYF,TGCAGTGCTAGAGATGTCCAAGAGACCCAGTACTTC
TRBJ2-5,13,many,-,TRBV12-3/TRBV12-4,CASSLDQAETQYF,TGTGCCAGCAGCCTTGACCAGGCGGAGACCCAGTACTTC
TRBJ1-4,14,-,TRBD1,TRBV2,CASRGLRGREKLFF,TGTGCCAGCAGGGGACTAAGGGGGCGTGAAAAACTGTTTTTT
TRBJ2-5,15,many,-,TRBV7-2,CASSHPPAGQETQYF,TGTGCCAGCAGCCACCCCCCGGCGGGACAAGAGACCCAGTACTTC
TRBJ1-2,16,-,TRBD1,TRBV7-6,CASSSLSNRGVVGYTF,TGTGCCAGCAGCTCGTTATCTAACAGGGGCGTGGTTGGCTACACCTTC
TRBJ1-2,13,few,-,TRBV5-4,CASSSSGSYGYTF,TGTGCCAGCAGCTCCTCAGGCTCTTATGGCTACACCTTC
TRBJ1-2,13,many,-,TRBV7-2,CASSSSSGSGYTF,TGTGCCAGCAGCTCCAGTTCGGGTTCGGGCTACACCTTC
TRBJ2-5,12,-,TRBD1,TRBV7-2,CASTTGGTTQYF,TGTGCCAGCACCACAGGGGGCACGACCCAGTACTTC
TRBJ2-5,13,-,-,TRBV19,CDQNRGGEETQYF,TGTGACCAAAACAGGGGAGGTGAAGAGACCCAGTACTTC
TRBJ1-1,17,many,TRBD1,TRBV29-1,CSVADWGQAKTNTEAFF,TGCAGCGTGGCCGACTGGGGACAGGCCAAAACGAACACTGAAGCTTTCTTT
TRBJ2-7,13,many,-,TRBV20-1,CSATTDSTYEQYF,TGCAGTGCTACCACGGACAGTACCTACGAGCAGTACTTC
TRBJ1-1,13,-,-,TRBV10-3,CAIGPRVNTEAFF,TGTGCCATCGGCCCAAGAGTGAACACTGAAGCTTTCTTT
TRBJ2-7,16,-,TRBD2,TRBV6-5,CASSYHGTSSSYEQYF,TGTGCCAGCAGTTACCACGGGACTAGCAGCTCCTACGAGCAGTACTTC
TRBJ2-5,14,-,TRBD1,TRBV20-1,CSSRDRGRWETQYF,TGCAGTAGCCGCGACAGGGGGCGTTGGGAGACCCAGTACTTC
TRBJ2-2,15,-,TRBD2,TRBV12-5,CASKLAGGPIGELFF,TGTGCCAGCAAGCTAGCGGGAGGGCCGATCGGGGAGCTGTTTTTT
TRBJ1-6,13,many,-,TRBV29-1,CSVDPLHNSPLHF,TGCAGCGTTGATCCCCTTCATAATTCACCCCTCCACTTT
TRBJ1-5,16,many,TRBD1,TRBV19,CASRPFPGQGRQPQHF,TGTGCCAGTAGGCCCTTCCCGGGACAGGGAAGGCAGCCCCAGCATTTT
TRBJ1-6,13,many,-,TRBV7-9,CASSPPGSSPLHF,TGTGCCAGCAGCCCTCCAGGGAGTTCACCCCTCCACTTT
TRBJ2-5,15,-,TRBD1,TRBV2,CASSAFGTGQETQYF,TGTGCCAGCAGTGCTTTCGGGACAGGCCAAGAGACCCAGTACTTC
TRBJ1-3,15,once,TRBD1,TRBV27,CASSFSGGRGNTIYF,TGTGCCAGCAGTTTCTCAGGGGGGCGAGGAAACACCATATATTTT
TRBJ1-1,16,many,TRBD1,TRBV12-3/TRBV12-4,CASSPPRDRMNTEAFF,TGTGCCAGCAGCCCACCTCGGGACAGGATGAACACTGAAGCTTTCTTT
TRBJ1-5,15,-,-,TRBV2,CASSATGQRRQPQHF,TGTGCCAGCAGTGCCACCGGACAGCGGCGTCAGCCCCAGCATTTT
TRBJ2-5,14,-,TRBD1,TRBV7-2,CASSSGQPQETQYF,TGTGCCAGCAGCTCGGGACAGCCCCAAGAGACCCAGTACTTC
TRBJ1-5,13,many,TRBD1,TRBV10-3,CAIRNRDRVGEHF,TGTGCCATCAGAAACCGGGACAGGGTGGGGGAGCATTTT
TRBJ1-5,15,few,-,TRBV9,CASSSSGQPNQPQHF,TGTGCCAGCAGCTCCTCCGGGCAGCCCAATCAGCCCCAGCATTTT
TRBJ1-1,12,many,-,TRBV13,CASSFGGGEAFF,TGTGCCAGCAGCTTCGGGGGCGGGGAAGCTTTCTTT
TRBJ1-5,13,-,-,TRBV7-8,CASTARQDQPQHF,TGTGCCAGCACCGCGAGACAAGACCAGCCCCAGCATTTT